This TCR beta chain was identified in a study of metastatic and nonmetastatic thyroid tumors. TCRdb reprocessed the PCR reads via MiXCR. Among under 25,000 clones listed, 22% were seen once. Germline V gene sequence: CDR1 MNHNY, CDR2 SVGAGI (reference sequence). The CDR3 covers 15 residues. Trimming removed 0 bases at V and 2 bases at J, with 10 bases between. All patients were untreated before thyroid surgery. The sample comprised adjacent normal tissue. The TCR sequence derives from a female donor with papillary thyroid cancer or a benign thyroid nodule (not recorded which). Some clones in this sample may be carry-over from other donors' samples. The V gene is TRBV6-6, the J gene TRBJ1-1, with D unclear. The CDR3 loop reads CASSYSRQTNTEAFF. The CDR3 DNA follows: TGTGCCAGCAGTTACTCGCGCCAGACCAACACTGAAGCTTTCTTT.